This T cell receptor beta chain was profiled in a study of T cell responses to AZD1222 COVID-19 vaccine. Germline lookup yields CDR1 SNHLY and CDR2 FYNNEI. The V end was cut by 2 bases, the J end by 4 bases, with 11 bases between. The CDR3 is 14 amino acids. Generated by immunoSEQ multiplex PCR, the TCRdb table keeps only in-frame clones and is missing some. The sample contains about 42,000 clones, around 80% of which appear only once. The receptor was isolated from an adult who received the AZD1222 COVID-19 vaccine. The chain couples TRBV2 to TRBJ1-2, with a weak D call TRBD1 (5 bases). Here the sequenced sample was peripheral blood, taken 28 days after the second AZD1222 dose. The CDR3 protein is CASSELQAIYGYTF. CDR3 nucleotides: TGTGCCAGCAGTGAATTACAGGCGATCTATGGCTACACCTTC.